One sample yielded the 23 T cell receptor beta chains listed below, sequenced in a study of CD8 T cells in ankylosing spondylitis. In TCRdb, the 5' RACE reads were re-called with MiXCR into one record per CDR3 protein. Among some 140,000 distinct CDR3 sequences listed, 8% to 9% were seen once. Sequencing input: synovial fluid, either unsorted or a sorted T cell fraction (not recorded which). Receptors were obtained from a male donor with ankylosing spondylitis.

V is TRBV7-8 and J is TRBJ1-2, with D unresolved. This CDR3 comprises 13 residues. V gave up 5 bases and J gave up 8 bases, with 15 bases separating them. Germline V gene sequence: CDR1 SGHVS, CDR2 FQNEAQ. The CDR3 protein is CASSLTATGGYTF. Here the CDR3 DNA reads TGTGCCAGCAGCCTGACCGCCACGGGCGGCTACACCTTC. The whole variable domain, remainder taken from reference TRBV7-8 and TRBJ1-2, is GAGVSQSPRYKVAKRGQDVALRCDPISGHVSLFWYQQALGQGPEFLTYFQNEAQLDKSGLPSDRFFAERPEGSVSTLKIQRTQQEDSAVYLCASSLTATGGYTFGSGTRLTVV.

This clonotype occurred a few times. This chain connects TRBV20-1 to TRBJ2-3; 8 bases map to TRBD2. Germline CDR1 DFQATT, CDR2 SNEGSKA (reference sequence). Trimming at V came to 1 base and at J to 7 bases, leaving 13 bases not matched to a gene. The CDR3 length is 16 residues. CDR3 protein: CSARAWSGSGTNTQYF. The CDR3, as DNA: TGCAGTGCTAGAGCATGGAGCGGGAGCGGGACCAATACGCAGTATTTT.

This clonotype has just a few counts. The chain links TRBV5-1 to TRBJ2-3; TRBD1 might be the D (6 bases). The V end lost 4 bases, the J end lost 3 bases, and 21 bases lay between the germline ends. The germline V gene encodes CDR1 SGHRS and CDR2 YFSETQ. The length of the CDR3 is 17 residues. CDR3 DNA sequence: TGCGCCAGCAGCACCCTTCCCGGGACCCAGGGGACAGATACGCAGTATTTT. Encoded protein: CASSTLPGTQGTDTQYF.

The chain has TRBV7-2 and TRBJ1-2; D uncertain. Deletions cut 1 base from V and 4 bases from J, with 10 bases between. The CDR3 extends over 14 amino acids. Germline V CDR1 and CDR2: SGHTA, FQGNSA. The CDR3 nucleotides read TGTGCCAGCAGCTTAGGCTGGGTGGGCTATGGCTACACCTTC. Translating gives CASSLGWVGYGYTF.

The chain uses TRBV29-1 and TRBJ1-5; TRBD1 agrees at 8 bases. Trimming at V came to 4 bases and at J to 6 bases, leaving 5 bases not matched to a gene. Germline V gene sequence: CDR1 SQVTM, CDR2 ANQGSEA. The CDR3 consists of 13 residues. CDR3 sequence reads: CSVARGQGQPQHF. CDR3 coding DNA: TGCAGCGTTGCCAGGGGGCAGGGTCAGCCCCAGCATTTT.

This clonotype has a count of ten or more. The rearrangement links TRBV6-2 or TRBV6-3 to TRBJ1-2, with a tentative D call TRBD1 (6 bases). This CDR3 spans 14 amino acids. The V end lost 6 bases, the J end lost 4 bases, and 15 bases lay between the germline ends. Germline CDR1 is MNHEY and CDR2 is SVGEGT. The CDR3 bases are TGTGCCAGCAGACCCACAGGGAACTCCTATGGCTACACCTTC. This encodes CASRPTGNSYGYTF.

This clonotype was recorded at least ten times. The chain carries TRBV7-2 and TRBJ2-1; D ambiguous. CDR3 length equals 13 residues. With 1 base removed from V and 5 bases from J, the gap between germline ends came to 6 bases. The germline V gene has CDR1 SGHTA and CDR2 FQGNSA. CDR3: CASSLGQNNEQFF. CDR3 coding DNA: TGTGCCAGCAGCTTAGGGCAGAACAATGAGCAGTTCTTC.

This clonotype was recorded many times. The J gene is TRBJ1-6, the V gene TRBV7-2; D gene unclear. Trimming took 5 bases from V and 14 from J, leaving 13 bases between them. The CDR3 runs to 12 residues. Germline V lookup: CDR1 SGHTA, CDR2 FQGNSA. CDR3 residues: CASSLKVNALHF. In DNA form, the CDR3 reads TGTGCCAGCAGCCTAAAGGTGAATGCCCTCCACTTT.

The V gene is TRBV15, the J gene TRBJ2-2; D is uncertain. The CDR3 covers 15 residues. The V gene's germline CDR1 is LNHNV and CDR2 YYDKDF (reference sequence). The germline V and J ends were trimmed by 3 bases and 7 bases, with 15 bases remaining between them. CDR3 loop: CATSRNDLQFGELFF. CDR3 nucleotide sequence: TGTGCCACCAGCAGGAACGACCTACAATTCGGGGAGCTGTTTTTT.

The rearrangement uses TRBV18 and TRBJ2-1; D is unclear. The V end was cut by 0 bases, the J end by 7 bases, with 4 bases between. Germline V gene lookup returns CDR1 KGHSH and CDR2 LQKENI. The CDR3 extends over 12 amino acids. The CDR3 region is CASSPPVNEQFF. CDR3 coding DNA: TGTGCCAGCTCACCACCGGTAAATGAGCAGTTCTTC.

This clonotype was found many times. The J gene is TRBJ2-4, the V gene TRBV6-5, with TRBD1 identical over 9 bases. The V gene end was trimmed by 0 bases and the J gene end by 13 bases; junction bases not matched to a gene: 7. Germline lookup yields CDR1 MNHEY and CDR2 SVGAGI. The CDR3 consists of 14 residues. The CDR3 region has the DNA TGTGCCAGCAGTTACTCACCGGGACAGGGACAACAGTACTTC. It translates to CASSYSPGQGQQYF.

This clonotype was recorded at least ten times. The chain couples TRBV4-3 to TRBJ2-5, with 8 nucleotides matching TRBD2. Germline trimming cut 0 bases from V and 2 bases from J; bases unmatched to any gene: 8. Germline CDR1 is LGHNA and CDR2 is YSLEER. The CDR3 is 17 amino acids. CDR3 sequence: CASSQDTPTGGQETQYF. CDR3 nucleotide sequence: TGCGCCAGCAGCCAAGATACGCCGACGGGGGGGCAAGAGACCCAGTACTTC.

This clonotype was observed a few times. The genes are TRBV28 and TRBJ1-4; D remains ambiguous. Germline assignment: CDR1 MDHEN and CDR2 SYDVKM. The length of the CDR3 is 15 residues. V lost 1 base, J lost 5 bases, and 11 bases lay in between. This CDR3 reads CASSLSGPINEKLFF. As DNA, the CDR3 is TGTGCCAGCAGTTTATCCGGGCCGATCAATGAAAAACTGTTTTTT.

This rearrangement joins TRBV20-1 to TRBJ2-1; 9 nucleotides agree with TRBD2. After removal of 5 bases from V and 3 bases from J, the junction contained 11 bases not matched to a gene. The CDR3 has 16 residues. Germline CDR1 reads DFQATT; CDR2 reads SNEGSKA (reference sequence). The chain's CDR3 is CSAPRSGRGDYNEQFF. The DNA for the CDR3 is TGCAGTGCTCCGCGTAGCGGGAGAGGAGACTACAATGAGCAGTTCTTC.

This chain links TRBV6-5 with TRBJ1-2, with no clear D. CDR3 size: 12 residues. CDR1 is MNHEY and CDR2 is SVGAGI in the germline V gene. V was trimmed by 2 bases and J by 8 bases, leaving 9 bases between them. CDR3 sequence: CASSYDRTGYTF. CDR3 DNA: TGTGCCAGCAGTTACGATCGTACCGGCTACACCTTC.

This clonotype has only a few counts. CDR3 protein: CASSPRVGTGTYNEQFF. The CDR3 bases are TGTGCCAGCTCACCCCGTGTGGGTACGGGTACCTACAATGAGCAGTTCTTC. The chain recombines TRBV18 with TRBJ2-1; D ambiguous. Germline loops: CDR1 KGHSH, CDR2 LQKENI. This CDR3 region has 17 residues. The V end lost 3 bases, the J end lost 2 bases, and 17 bases lay between the germline ends.

This clonotype was picked up many times. This chain joins TRBV20-1 and TRBJ2-1; D possibly corresponds to TRBD1 (6 bases). The CDR3 is 12 residues long. V lost 4 bases, J lost 7 bases, and 11 bases lay in between. CDR1 is DFQATT and CDR2 is SNEGSKA in the germline V gene (reference sequence). DNA for the CDR3: TGCAGTGCTATAACAGGGCGAAATGAGCAGTTCTTC. This translates into CSAITGRNEQFF.

This clonotype has ten or more counts. The chain has TRBV4-1 and TRBJ1-1; unclear D gene. The CDR3 is made up of 15 amino acids. Trimming left V 3 bases short and J 0 bases short, with 11 bases between. Germline lookup yields CDR1 MGHRA and CDR2 YSYEKL. The CDR3 DNA sequence: TGCGCCAGCAGCCAGGGAGGGTGGATGAACACTGAAGCTTTCTTT. This encodes CASSQGGWMNTEAFF.

This clonotype has ten or more counts. CDR3 nucleotides: TGTGCCAGCAGCGTAATGAACTCTGGAAACACCATATATTTT. The encoded protein is CASSVMNSGNTIYF. The rearrangement links TRBV9 to TRBJ1-3, with D unresolved. Trimming shortened V by 1 base and J by 0 bases, and 5 bases separated the two germline ends. The CDR3 runs 14 residues. The germline gives CDR1 SGDLS, CDR2 YYNGEE.

This clonotype has ten or more counts. This chain connects TRBV25-1 to TRBJ1-3, with 7 bases that match TRBD1. With 5 bases clipped from V and 0 bases from J, the junction kept 4 bases outside the gene matches. The CDR3 spans 15 residues. The germline gives CDR1 MGHDK, CDR2 SYGVNS. DNA of the CDR3: TGTGCCAGCAGTCAACAGGGGTTCTCTGGAAACACCATATATTTT. Residues: CASSQQGFSGNTIYF.

This clonotype was detected ten times or more. The CDR3, as DNA: TGTGCCAGCAGCTTATCATGGGATTTGGCTCCTGGCGCCTACAATGAGCAGTTCTTC. It translates to CASSLSWDLAPGAYNEQFF. The chain uses TRBV11-2 and TRBJ2-1; unclear D gene. CDR1 SGHAT and CDR2 FQNNGV come from the germline V gene. The CDR3 loop spans 19 amino acids. The V end was cut by 2 bases, the J end by 2 bases, with 22 bases between.

This clonotype was recorded a few times. This chain links TRBV5-6 with TRBJ1-1; D might be TRBD1 (5 bases). Trimming removed 0 bases at V and 6 bases at J, with 9 bases between. The CDR3 covers 13 residues. Germline V gives CDR1 SGHDT, CDR2 YYEEEE. CDR3 sequence: CASSLDRTAEAFF. The CDR3 DNA reads as TGTGCCAGCAGCTTGGACAGGACCGCTGAAGCTTTCTTT. The full variable domain, in which reference TRBV5-6 and TRBJ1-1 provide the parts outside the CDR3, is DAGVTQSPTHLIKTRGQQVTLRCSPKSGHDTVSWYQQALGQGPQFIFQYYEEEERQRGNFPDRFSGHQFPNYSSELNVNALLLGDSALYLCASSLDRTAEAFFGQGTRLTVV.

This clonotype has at least ten counts. The rearrangement links TRBV20-1 to TRBJ2-7; 11 positions match TRBD2. Trimming removed 1 base from V and 4 bases from J; junction bases left unmatched: 3. Looked up from germline, CDR1 is DFQATT and CDR2 is SNEGSKA (reference sequence). This CDR3 contains 14 residues. This CDR3 is CSARVSGGAYEQYF. CDR3 in DNA: TGCAGTGCTAGAGTTAGCGGGGGGGCTTACGAGCAGTACTTC.